A selection of T cell receptor beta chains follows, all from one sample in a study of blood T cell repertoires in COVID-19. Measured with immunoSEQ multiplex PCR; TCRdb has only the in-frame clones, and not every one. The profile shows about 140,000 clones, 85% of them singletons. The sequenced sample consisted of peripheral blood. The receptor set was obtained from a man aged 50 or older with acute or convalescent COVID-19. Both conserved end residues are part of each CDR3. Fields, in order: V gene, clone size, D gene, J gene, CDR3 DNA, CDR3 protein. A D gene is named only where the DNA matches it firmly. Rows may omit the clone size; those that give it use once, few, many or a size class.

TRBV5-4,NA,NA,TRBJ2-1,TGTGCCAGCAGCTCAGAGACAGTGAATGAGCAGTTCTTC,CASSSETVNEQFF
TRBV11-3,NA,TRBD2,TRBJ2-3,TGTGCCAGCAGCAAAACTAGCGGGATCCCCACAGATACGCAGTATTTT,CASSKTSGIPTDTQYF
TRBV5-1,NA,NA,TRBJ1-2,TGCGCCAGCAGCTTGGGAACTGACCGGGCGGGTGGCTACACCTTC,CASSLGTDRAGGYTF
TRBV18,NA,TRBD1,TRBJ1-1,TGTGCCAGCTCACCTCTGAGGGGGCGGGGAACTGAAGCTTTCTTT,CASSPLRGRGTEAFF
TRBV24-1,NA,TRBD2,TRBJ2-3,TGTGCCACCAGTGAAAGCGGGAGGGCCATAGATACGCAGTATTTT,CATSESGRAIDTQYF
TRBV5-1,NA,NA,TRBJ1-5,TGCGCCAGCAGCTTGGACGGGACAAGTAGCAATCAGCCCCAGCATTTT,CASSLDGTSSNQPQHF
TRBV19,NA,NA,TRBJ2-5,TGTGCCAGTAGTACGGGGTACCAAGAGACCCAGTACTTC,CASSTGYQETQYF
TRBV7-8,once,NA,TRBJ2-3,TGTGCCAGCAGCTTAAGGAGGGGCCTACTTAGCACAGATACGCAGTATTTT,CASSLRRGLLSTDTQYF
TRBV10-1,NA,NA,TRBJ1-1,TGCGCCAGCAGTGCTCCCGGGACAGAAGCTTTCTTT,CASSAPGTEAFF
TRBV11-2,once,TRBD1,TRBJ1-5,TGTGCCAGCAGCTTAAGGGGGCATAGCAATCAGCCCCAGCATTTT,CASSLRGHSNQPQHF
TRBV9,NA,NA,TRBJ2-1,TGTGCCAGCAGCGTAGCTGGGGCCTACTACAATGAGCAGTTCTTC,CASSVAGAYYNEQFF
TRBV6-2/TRBV6-3,NA,TRBD1,TRBJ1-5,TGTGCCAGCAGTTACTCGGACAGGGCTCAGCCCCAGCATTTT,CASSYSDRAQPQHF
TRBV27,NA,TRBD1,TRBJ2-2,TGTGCCAGCGGATACGGACAGGGGGCGTACACCGCCGGGGAGCTGTTTTTT,CASGYGQGAYTAGELFF
TRBV5-1,NA,NA,TRBJ1-3,TGCGCCAGCAGCTTAACAGGGATCGGAAACACCATATATTTT,CASSLTGIGNTIYF
TRBV7-6,NA,NA,TRBJ2-7,TGTGCCAGCAGCATCGGGATCGAGCAGTACTTC,CASSIGIEQYF
TRBV2,NA,TRBD1,TRBJ1-2,TGTGCCAGCAGTGCGGGACAGTCCCACTATGGCTACACCTTC,CASSAGQSHYGYTF